A selection of T cell receptor beta chains follows, all from one sample in a study of blood T cell repertoires in COVID-19. Profiled with immunoSEQ multiplex PCR; TCRdb holds only in-frame clones, not every one. The sample shows about 250,000 clones, about 91% of them seen only once. The sequencing sample was made of peripheral blood. These receptors came from a woman in her 30s with COVID-19, enrolled during active disease. CDR3s include the opening cysteine and the closing phenylalanine or tryptophan. The D gene is left open where the match is weak. Only some rows state a clone size, as once, few, many or a class for expanded clones.

J	size	D	V	DNA	CDR3
TRBJ2-2	.	.	TRBV4-1	TGCGCCAGCAGGGACACACAATTAAAGGGGACCGGGGAGCTGTTTTTT	CASRDTQLKGTGELFF
TRBJ1-5	.	.	TRBV6-2/TRBV6-3	TGTGCCAGCAGTTACCGGCGGTCACGGGATCAGCCCCAGCATTTT	CASSYRRSRDQPQHF
TRBJ2-5	.	.	TRBV6-5	TGTGCCAGCCACAATAGCCTAATTCAAGAGACCCAGTACTTC	CASHNSLIQETQYF
TRBJ2-1	.	TRBD2	TRBV15	TGTGCCACCAGCAGAGATAGCGGGAACCACAATGAGCAGTTCTTC	CATSRDSGNHNEQFF
TRBJ2-2	.	TRBD1	TRBV14	TGTGCCAGCAGCCCGTATCAACATCGGACAGGGGTTCCCGCGAACACCGGGGAGCTGTTTTTT	CASSPYQHRTGVPANTGELFF
TRBJ1-4	few	.	TRBV6-5	TGTGCCAACCAGAGAGCGCCTAATGAAAAACTGTTTTTT	CANQRAPNEKLFF
TRBJ1-3	.	.	TRBV7-9	TGTGCCAGCAGCCCCCAAGGACTGACCTCTGGAAACACCATATATTTT	CASSPQGLTSGNTIYF
TRBJ2-5	.	.	TRBV7-8	TGTGCCAGCAGCTTAGCGCTGTGGGGGGTGGGGCAAGAGACCCAGTACTTC	CASSLALWGVGQETQYF
TRBJ2-7	few	TRBD1	TRBV4-3	TGCGCCAGCAGCCCCACTAGGACAGGTGCCTACGAGCAGTACTTC	CASSPTRTGAYEQYF
TRBJ1-1	.	TRBD1	TRBV6-2/TRBV6-3	TGTGCCAGCAGTGCAACGGGACAGTCGAACACTGAAGCTTTCTTT	CASSATGQSNTEAFF
TRBJ2-2	.	TRBD1	TRBV4-1	TGCGCCAGCAGCCAAGCTCGGGCGACAGGGATCGGGGAGCTGTTTTTT	CASSQARATGIGELFF
TRBJ1-4	few	.	TRBV2	TGTGCCAGCAGAGCCGGGGGTTTCACTAATGAAAAACTGTTTTTT	CASRAGGFTNEKLFF
TRBJ1-6	.	.	TRBV19	TGTGCCAGTAGTGCGGGACCCCCCGGGGGTTCACCCCTCCACTTT	CASSAGPPGGSPLHF
TRBJ2-5	.	TRBD2	TRBV7-9	TGTGCCAGCAGCTTTCCCCGGGGAGGGCAGGAGACCCAGTACTTC	CASSFPRGGQETQYF
TRBJ1-6	.	TRBD1	TRBV19	TGTGCCAGTAGTATCGGAAGAGGGGGCACCTTCTGGGGTTCACCCCTCCACTTT	CASSIGRGGTFWGSPLHF
TRBJ1-5	.	.	TRBV5-1	TGCGCCAGCAGCTTACAGGGAGAACAGCCCCAGCATTTT	CASSLQGEQPQHF
TRBJ2-6	.	.	TRBV6-5	TGTGCCAGCAGTTACGGAGGGCCCTCTGGGGCCAACGTCCTGACTTTC	CASSYGGPSGANVLTF
TRBJ2-7	.	TRBD2	TRBV28	TGTGCCAGCAGTTCGAGCGGGGGAGCCTACGAGCAGTACTTC	CASSSSGGAYEQYF
TRBJ1-2	.	.	TRBV2	TGTGCCACCAGTCCCCCGACTGTCTCGGGCTACACCTTC	CATSPPTVSGYTF
TRBJ1-6	.	TRBD1	TRBV28	TGTGCCAGCAGCCAAAACCTCGACAGGGGCTATAATTCACCCCTCCACTTT	CASSQNLDRGYNSPLHF
TRBJ2-3	once	.	TRBV7-9	TGTGCCAGCAGCTTAGGTGCAGGGGTCATGGGCACAGATACGCAGTATTTT	CASSLGAGVMGTDTQYF
TRBJ2-1	.	.	TRBV3-1/TRBV3-2	TGTGCCAGCAGCTTCTGGGACACCTGGCAGTTCTTC	CASSFWDTWQFF
TRBJ1-1	.	TRBD1	TRBV7-2	TGTGCCAGCAGCTTACGCTCGGACAGGGGGATGAACACTGAAGCTTTCTTT	CASSLRSDRGMNTEAFF
TRBJ2-1	.	TRBD1	TRBV2	TGTGCCAGCAGCCCGACAGGGGATGAGCAGTTCTTC	CASSPTGDEQFF
TRBJ2-1	.	.	TRBV2	TGTGCCAGCAGTGGCCAATCTAGCCAACGGTTGGAGCAGTTCTTC	CASSGQSSQRLEQFF
TRBJ2-5	.	TRBD1	TRBV10-3	TGTGCCATCAGTGACGCCCATGGGACAGGGGAAGAGACCCAGTACTTC	CAISDAHGTGEETQYF
TRBJ2-4	.	TRBD2	TRBV18	TGTGCCAGCTCACCACTAAAAGGACGGGGGGGGAACATTCAGTACTTC	CASSPLKGRGGNIQYF
TRBJ1-3	few	TRBD1	TRBV7-2	TGTGCCAGCAGCATACTCAGGGGGGCAAACACCATATATTTT	CASSILRGANTIYF
TRBJ2-3	.	TRBD2	TRBV6-2/TRBV6-3	TGTGCCAGCAGTTACTTGGGACTAGCGGGGGCTGAGGGAGATACGCAGTATTTT	CASSYLGLAGAEGDTQYF
TRBJ1-1	.	TRBD1	TRBV6-2/TRBV6-3	TGTGCCAGCAGTTACCTCACAGGGGTCCAACCCGACGGAGCTTTCTTT	CASSYLTGVQPDGAFF
TRBJ2-7	.	.	TRBV21-1	TGTGCCAGCACCTCAAAGGGACCAGGGGCTGCTCGGACTAGTGTCTACGAGCAGTACTTC	CASTSKGPGAARTSVYEQYF
TRBJ1-1	.	TRBD1	TRBV18	TGTGCCAGCTCGGGGGGGACAGGGCGGGACACTGAAGCTTTCTTT	CASSGGTGRDTEAFF
TRBJ1-2	.	TRBD1	TRBV10-3	TGTGCCATCAGTGGGGACAGCAATGGCTACACCTTC	CAISGDSNGYTF
TRBJ1-3	few	TRBD1	TRBV6-6	TGTGCCACCACGCCGACAGGGGAATCTGGAAACACCATATATTTT	CATTPTGESGNTIYF
TRBJ1-1	.	.	TRBV18	TGTGCCAGCTCACCAGGACAAAAGAACACTGAAGCTTTCTTT	CASSPGQKNTEAFF
TRBJ1-6	.	.	TRBV9	TGTGCCAGCAGCGTAGAGGGGCAGCCGAATTCACCCCTCCACTTT	CASSVEGQPNSPLHF
TRBJ2-2	.	.	TRBV27	TGTGCCAGCAGTTTATCGTCAGGGACATGGGGGACGCCCGAGCTGTTTTTT	CASSLSSGTWGTPELFF
TRBJ2-2	.	TRBD2	TRBV24-1	TGTGCCACCAGTGATCCTGGACTAGCTACCGGGGAGCTGTTTTTT	CATSDPGLATGELFF
TRBJ2-4	.	TRBD1	TRBV29-1	TGCAGCGTTGCAAGGGGACAGGGGTACATTCAGTACTTC	CSVARGQGYIQYF